This TCR beta chain was captured in a study of blood T cell repertoires in COVID-19. The repertoire was sequenced with immunoSEQ multiplex PCR; TCRdb's copy has only in-frame clones and lacks some. The table lists roughly 21,000 clones, more than 70% of them singletons. The V gene end was trimmed by 4 bases and the J gene end by 8 bases; junction bases not matched to a gene: 11. Looked up from germline, CDR1 is MNHEY and CDR2 is SMNVEV (reference sequence). The CDR3 extends over 16 amino acids. The V call is TRBV27, the J call TRBJ1-4; 9 bases map to TRBD1. The receptor's source is a man aged 35-49 years with acute or convalescent COVID-19. Sequenced material: peripheral blood. The CDR3 region is CASSSPSRDRDEKLFF. In nucleotides, the CDR3 is TGTGCCAGCAGTTCTCCCTCCCGGGACAGGGACGAAAAACTGTTTTTT.